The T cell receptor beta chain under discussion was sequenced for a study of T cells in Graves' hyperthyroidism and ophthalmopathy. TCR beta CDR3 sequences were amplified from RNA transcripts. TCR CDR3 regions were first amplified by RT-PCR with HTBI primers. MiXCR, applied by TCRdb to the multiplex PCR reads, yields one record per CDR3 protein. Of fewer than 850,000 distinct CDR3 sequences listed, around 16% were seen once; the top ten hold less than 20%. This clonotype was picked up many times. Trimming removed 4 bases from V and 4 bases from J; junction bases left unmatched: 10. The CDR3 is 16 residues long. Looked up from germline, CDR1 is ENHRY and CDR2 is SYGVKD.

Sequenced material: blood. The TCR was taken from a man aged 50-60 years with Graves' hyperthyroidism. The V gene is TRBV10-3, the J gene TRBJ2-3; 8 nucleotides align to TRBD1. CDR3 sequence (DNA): TGTGCCATCAGTGCCCCGGTGGCAGGGGGCGCAGATACGCAGTATTTT. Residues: CAISAPVAGGADTQYF.